These 12 T cell receptor beta chains came from one sample sequenced in a study of blood T cells in healthy people across ages. The second PCR ran roughly 7 to 11 cycles with a sample-barcoded 5' primer and J-beta primers. TCRdb processed the 5' RACE reads anew with MiXCR; each CDR3 protein has one entry. Of some 1.5 million distinct CDR3 sequences listed, approximately 43% are singletons. Sequencing was done on a sample of blood. The receptors derive from a woman under 30 in good health.

This clonotype showed up just once. CDR3 sequence reads: CASSPPGLSGNTIYF. The DNA for the CDR3 is TGTGCCAGCAGCCCGCCGGGACTATCTGGAAACACCATATATTTT. The chain joins TRBV7-2 to TRBJ1-3; D is perhaps TRBD1 (5 bases). Germline V lookup: CDR1 SGHTA, CDR2 FQGNSA. The CDR3 sequence is 15 residues long. V lost 5 bases, J lost 1 base, and 12 bases lay in between.

This chain joins TRBV18 and TRBJ2-1; D is possibly TRBD1 or TRBD2 (5 bases each). V shed 3 bases and J shed 6 bases, with 15 bases lying between them. Germline V lookup: CDR1 KGHSH, CDR2 LQKENI. The length of the CDR3 is 15 residues. DNA for the CDR3: TGTGCCAGCTCACCCGGGACGGCCCTGGGCAATGAGCAGTTCTTC. Its protein is CASSPGTALGNEQFF.

The chain joins TRBV12-3 or TRBV12-4 to TRBJ2-3; 14 bases map to TRBD2. V dropped 5 bases and J dropped 6; count of bases not matched to a gene: 7. The CDR3 extends over 16 amino acids. CDR3 DNA sequence: TGTGCCAGCAGTCCCGGACTAGCGGGGGGTATGGATACGCAGTATTTT. This sequence encodes CASSPGLAGGMDTQYF.

There are a few counts of this clonotype. The chain has TRBV6-6 and TRBJ2-3; 7 nucleotides align to TRBD2. Germline CDR1 MNHNY, CDR2 SVGAGI (reference sequence). The CDR3 loop spans 15 amino acids. V was clipped by 6 bases and J by 0 bases; unmatched bases: 6. The DNA of the CDR3 is TGTGCCAGCAGACCCGGACTAGTAAGCACAGATACGCAGTATTTT. Encoded protein: CASRPGLVSTDTQYF.

The chain links TRBV21-1 to TRBJ1-2. TRBV21-1 is a pseudogene locus. This CDR3 comprises 17 residues. DNA for the CDR3: TGTGCCAGCAGCACTTCGACGGAGAAGATGTCTAACTATGGCTACACCTTC. This gives the protein CASSTSTEKMSNYGYTF.

Of note for this clonotype: A much larger clone lies a single base off, so this may be a read error. This chain links TRBV20-1 with TRBJ2-4; 11 nucleotides line up with TRBD2. CDR3 length: 18 amino acids. Germline loops: CDR1 DFQATT, CDR2 SNEGSKA (reference sequence). CDR3: CSAAIAGGPFGVKSIQYF. CDR3 in DNA: TGCAGTGCAGCCATAGCGGGAGGGCCCTTCGGAGTCAAAAGCATTCAGTACTTC.

The chain recombines TRBV7-8 with TRBJ1-6; tentatively, D is TRBD1 (6 bases). V was cut by 4 bases and J by 5 bases, with 15 bases left in between. The germline CDR1 and CDR2 sequences are SGHVS and FQNEAQ. The CDR3 is made up of 16 amino acids. CDR3 DNA sequence: TGTGCCAGCAGCTGGTACACAGGGCTAAATAATTCACCCCTCCACTTT. Amino acids: CASSWYTGLNNSPLHF.

The gene calls are TRBV4-3 and TRBJ1-1, with 7 nucleotides matching TRBD1. The germline V gene encodes CDR1 LGHNA and CDR2 YSLEER. This CDR3 comprises 14 residues. The trim removed 4 bases at V and 7 bases at J, leaving 9 bases unmatched. CDR3 sequence: CASSPPRQGGEAFF. CDR3 DNA: TGCGCCAGCAGCCCCCCCCGACAGGGCGGTGAAGCTTTCTTT.

CDR3 DNA: TGTGCCAGCAGACCAGAGGCCTCGGACAGTTACTACGAGCAGTACTTC. Protein sequence: CASRPEASDSYYEQYF. The chain couples TRBV7-6 to TRBJ2-7, with a possible D match to TRBD1 (6 bases). The germline CDR1 and CDR2 sequences are SGHVS and FNYEAQ. V was shortened by 6 bases and J by 3 bases, with 21 bases between the two germline ends. This CDR3 is built from 16 residues.

The V call is TRBV6-1, the J call TRBJ2-7; 7 bases align to TRBD1. CDR1 is MNHNS and CDR2 is SASEGT in the germline V gene. The CDR3 is 11 residues long. V shed 10 bases, J shed 5 bases, and the junction held 5 bases outside the gene matches. The CDR3 is CATGQPHEQYF. The DNA of the CDR3 is TGTGCCACGGGACAGCCCCACGAGCAGTACTTC.

This sequence joins TRBV20-1 and TRBJ1-1; D is unclear. Germline V gene lookup returns CDR1 DFQATT and CDR2 SNEGSKA (reference sequence). The length of the CDR3 is 13 residues. The V end was cut by 3 bases, the J end by 7 bases, with 15 bases between. The CDR3 DNA is TGCAGTGCTAGGGGCGGTGCGGGCAGTGAAGCTTTCTTT. It specifies CSARGGAGSEAFF.

This clonotype showed up just a few times. The rearrangement joins TRBV20-1 to TRBJ2-1; D possibly corresponds to TRBD1 (6 bases). The CDR3 contains 15 residues. V was shortened by 0 bases and J by 5 bases, with 14 bases between the two germline ends. The V gene's germline CDR1 is DFQATT and CDR2 SNEGSKA (reference sequence). Here the CDR3 reads CSARERVGHNNEQFF. CDR3 nucleotide sequence: TGCAGTGCTAGAGAGAGGGTGGGACACAACAATGAGCAGTTCTTC.